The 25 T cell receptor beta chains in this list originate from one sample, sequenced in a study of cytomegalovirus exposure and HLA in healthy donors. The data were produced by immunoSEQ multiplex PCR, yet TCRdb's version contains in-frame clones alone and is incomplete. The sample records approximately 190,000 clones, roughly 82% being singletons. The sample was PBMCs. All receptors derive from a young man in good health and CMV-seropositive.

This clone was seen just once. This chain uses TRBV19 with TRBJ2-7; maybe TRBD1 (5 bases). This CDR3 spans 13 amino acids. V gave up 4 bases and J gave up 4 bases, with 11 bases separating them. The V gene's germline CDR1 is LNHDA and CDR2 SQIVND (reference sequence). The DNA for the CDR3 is TGTGCCAGTAGTAGGGAAAGGGGTTACGAGCAGTACTTC. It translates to CASSRERGYEQYF.

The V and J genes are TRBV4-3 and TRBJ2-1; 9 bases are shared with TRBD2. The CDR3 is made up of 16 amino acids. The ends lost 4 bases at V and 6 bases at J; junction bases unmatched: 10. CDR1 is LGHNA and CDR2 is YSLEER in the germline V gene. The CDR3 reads CASSREPGLAPNEQFF. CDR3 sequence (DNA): TGCGCCAGCAGCCGAGAACCGGGACTAGCCCCCAATGAGCAGTTCTTC.

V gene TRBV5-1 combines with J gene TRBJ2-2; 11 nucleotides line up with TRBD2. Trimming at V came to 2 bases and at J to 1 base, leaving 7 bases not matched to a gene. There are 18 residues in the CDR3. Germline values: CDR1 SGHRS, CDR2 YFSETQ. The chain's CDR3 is CASSFSSGRSLNTGELFF. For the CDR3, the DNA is TGCGCCAGCAGCTTTTCTAGCGGGAGGTCTCTGAACACCGGGGAGCTGTTTTTT.

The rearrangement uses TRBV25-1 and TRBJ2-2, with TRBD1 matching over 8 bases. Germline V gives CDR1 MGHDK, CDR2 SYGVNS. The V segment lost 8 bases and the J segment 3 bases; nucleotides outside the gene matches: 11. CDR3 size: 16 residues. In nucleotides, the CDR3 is TGTGCCAGCTCGACAGGGGATGGGGTAGACACCGGGGAGCTGTTTTTT. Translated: CASSTGDGVDTGELFF. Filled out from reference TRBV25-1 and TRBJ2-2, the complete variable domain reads EADIYQTPRYLVIGTGKKITLECSQTMGHDKMYWYQQDPGMELHLIHYSYGVNSTEKGDLSSESTVSRIRTEHFPLTLESARPSHTSQYLCASSTGDGVDTGELFFGEGSRLTVL.

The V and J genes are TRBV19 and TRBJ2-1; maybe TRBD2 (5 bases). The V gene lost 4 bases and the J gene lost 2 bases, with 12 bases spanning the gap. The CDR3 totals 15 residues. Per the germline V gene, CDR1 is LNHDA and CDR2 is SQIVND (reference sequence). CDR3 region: CASSSTGLPYNEQFF. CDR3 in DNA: TGTGCCAGTAGTAGCACGGGGTTACCCTACAATGAGCAGTTCTTC.

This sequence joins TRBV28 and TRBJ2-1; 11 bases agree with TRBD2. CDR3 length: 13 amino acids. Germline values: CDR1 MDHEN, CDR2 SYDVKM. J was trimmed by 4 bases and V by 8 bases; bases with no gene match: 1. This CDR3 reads CASRTSGYNEQFF. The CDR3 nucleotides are TGTGCCAGCCGGACTAGCGGGTACAATGAGCAGTTCTTC.

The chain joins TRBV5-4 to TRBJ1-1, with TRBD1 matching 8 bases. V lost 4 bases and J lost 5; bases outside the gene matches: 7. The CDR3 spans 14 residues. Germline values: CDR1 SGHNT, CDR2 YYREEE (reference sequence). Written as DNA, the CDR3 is TGTGCCAGCAGCCGGACAGGGCCGGTTACTGAAGCTTTCTTT. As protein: CASSRTGPVTEAFF.

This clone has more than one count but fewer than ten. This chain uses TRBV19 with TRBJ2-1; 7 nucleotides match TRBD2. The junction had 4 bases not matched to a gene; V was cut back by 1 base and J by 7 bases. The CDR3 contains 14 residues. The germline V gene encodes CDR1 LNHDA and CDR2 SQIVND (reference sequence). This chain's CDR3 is CASSIAGGLNEQFF. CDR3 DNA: TGTGCCAGTAGTATAGCGGGAGGCCTTAATGAGCAGTTCTTC.

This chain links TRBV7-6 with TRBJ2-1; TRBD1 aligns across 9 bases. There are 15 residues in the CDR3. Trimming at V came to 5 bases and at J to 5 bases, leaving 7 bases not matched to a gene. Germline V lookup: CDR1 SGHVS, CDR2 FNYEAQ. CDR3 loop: CASSLGQGKNNEQFF. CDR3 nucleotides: TGTGCCAGCAGCCTCGGACAGGGGAAGAACAATGAGCAGTTCTTC.

CDR3: CAWTFRRGYTF. CDR3 bases: TGTGCCTGGACCTTCCGGAGGGGCTACACCTTC. J is TRBJ1-2 and V is TRBV30; no clear D gene. The CDR3 runs to 11 residues. Trimming took off 4 bases at V and 8 bases at J, with 11 bases between the two ends. Germline V gene sequence: CDR1 GTSNPN, CDR2 SVGIG (reference sequence).

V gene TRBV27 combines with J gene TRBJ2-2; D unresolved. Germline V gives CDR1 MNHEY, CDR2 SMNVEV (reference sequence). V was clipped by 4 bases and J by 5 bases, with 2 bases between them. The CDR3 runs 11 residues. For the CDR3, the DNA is TGTGCCAGCAGTTCAACCGGGGAGCTGTTTTTT. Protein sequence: CASSSTGELFF.

The CDR3 spells CASSLDRGLTIYEQYF. DNA for the CDR3: TGTGCCAGCAGCTTGGACAGGGGGCTAACTATATACGAGCAGTACTTC. The V gene is TRBV5-5, the J gene TRBJ2-7, with 9 bases matching TRBD1. Germline trimming cut 0 bases from V and 4 bases from J; bases unmatched to any gene: 8. Per the germline V gene, CDR1 is SGHKS and CDR2 is YYEKEE (reference sequence). The CDR3 spans 16 residues.

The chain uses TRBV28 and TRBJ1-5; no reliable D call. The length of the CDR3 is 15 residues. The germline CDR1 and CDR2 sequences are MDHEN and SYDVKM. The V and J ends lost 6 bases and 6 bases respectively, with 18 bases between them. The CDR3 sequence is CASRSPGRPSQPQHF. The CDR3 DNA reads TGTGCCAGCAGGTCGCCGGGAAGACCCAGTCAGCCCCAGCATTTT.

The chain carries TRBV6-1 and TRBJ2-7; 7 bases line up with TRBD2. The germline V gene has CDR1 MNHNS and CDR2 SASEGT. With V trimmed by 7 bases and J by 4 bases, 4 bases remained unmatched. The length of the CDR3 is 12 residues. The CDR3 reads CASTPSGYEQYF. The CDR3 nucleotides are TGTGCCAGCACCCCTAGCGGATACGAGCAGTACTTC.

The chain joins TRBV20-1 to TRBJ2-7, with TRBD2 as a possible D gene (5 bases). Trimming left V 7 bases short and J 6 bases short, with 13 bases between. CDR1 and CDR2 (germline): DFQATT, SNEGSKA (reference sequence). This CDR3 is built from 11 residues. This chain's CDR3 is CSVAEESEQYF. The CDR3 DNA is TGCAGTGTGGCGGAGGAGTCCGAGCAGTACTTC.

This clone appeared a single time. CDR3 bases: TGCGCCAGCAGCCCGCGGCCAGGGATGGGTGAGCAGTTCTTC. Protein: CASSPRPGMGEQFF. The J gene is TRBJ2-1, the V gene TRBV5-1; perhaps TRBD1 as D (5 bases). The CDR3 has 14 residues. The V end was cut by 4 bases, the J end by 9 bases, with 17 bases between. The germline V gene has CDR1 SGHRS and CDR2 YFSETQ. The full variable domain, rest sourced from reference TRBV5-1 and TRBJ2-1, is KAGVTQTPRYLIKTRGQQVTLSCSPISGHRSVSWYQQTPGQGLQFLFEYFSETQRNKGNFPGRFSGRQFSNSRSEMNVSTLELGDSALYLCASSPRPGMGEQFFGPGTRLTVL.

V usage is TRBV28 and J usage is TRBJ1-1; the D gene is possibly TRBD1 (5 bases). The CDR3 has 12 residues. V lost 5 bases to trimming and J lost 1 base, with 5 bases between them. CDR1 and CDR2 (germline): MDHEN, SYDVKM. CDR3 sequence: CASSQGNTEAFF. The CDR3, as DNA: TGTGCCAGCAGTCAGGGGAACACTGAAGCTTTCTTT.

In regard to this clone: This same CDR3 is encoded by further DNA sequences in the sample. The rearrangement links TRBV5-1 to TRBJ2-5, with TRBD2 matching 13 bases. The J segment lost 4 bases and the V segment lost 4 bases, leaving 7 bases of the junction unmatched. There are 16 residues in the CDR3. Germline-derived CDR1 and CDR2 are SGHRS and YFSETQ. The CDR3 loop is CASSPGTSGIGETQYF. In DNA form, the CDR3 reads TGCGCCAGCAGCCCCGGGACTAGCGGGATTGGAGAGACCCAGTACTTC. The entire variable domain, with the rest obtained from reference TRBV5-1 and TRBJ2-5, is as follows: KAGVTQTPRYLIKTRGQQVTLSCSPISGHRSVSWYQQTPGQGLQFLFEYFSETQRNKGNFPGRFSGRQFSNSRSEMNVSTLELGDSALYLCASSPGTSGIGETQYFGPGTRLLVL.

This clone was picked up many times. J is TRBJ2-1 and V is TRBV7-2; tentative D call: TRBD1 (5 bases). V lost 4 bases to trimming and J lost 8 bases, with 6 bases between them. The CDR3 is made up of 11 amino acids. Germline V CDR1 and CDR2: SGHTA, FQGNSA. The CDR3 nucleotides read TGTGCCAGCAGCTCACAGGATGAGCAGTTCTTC. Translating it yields CASSSQDEQFF.

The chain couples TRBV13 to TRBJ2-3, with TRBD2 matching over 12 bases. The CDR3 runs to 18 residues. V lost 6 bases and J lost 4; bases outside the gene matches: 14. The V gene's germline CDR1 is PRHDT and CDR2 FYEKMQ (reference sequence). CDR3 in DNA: TGTGCCAGCAGGTTTCGGACTAGCGGGATTGGGTTGGCAGATACGCAGTATTTT. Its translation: CASRFRTSGIGLADTQYF. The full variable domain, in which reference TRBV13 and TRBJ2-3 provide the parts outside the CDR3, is AAGVIQSPRHLIKEKRETATLKCYPIPRHDTVYWYQQGPGQDPQFLISFYEKMQSDKGSIPDRFSAQQFSDYHSELNMSSLELGDSALYFCASRFRTSGIGLADTQYFGPGTRLTVL.

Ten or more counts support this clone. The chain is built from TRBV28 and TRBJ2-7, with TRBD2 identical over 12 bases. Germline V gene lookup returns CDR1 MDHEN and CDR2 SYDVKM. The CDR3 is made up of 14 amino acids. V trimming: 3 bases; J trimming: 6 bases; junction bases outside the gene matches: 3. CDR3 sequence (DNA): TGTGCCAGCAGTTTGACTAGCGGGAGAAGCGAGCAGTACTTC. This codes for CASSLTSGRSEQYF. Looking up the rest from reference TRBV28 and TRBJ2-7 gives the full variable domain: DVKVTQSSRYLVKRTGEKVFLECVQDMDHENMFWYRQDPGLGLRLIYFSYDVKMKEKGDIPEGYSVSREKKERFSLILESASTNQTSMYLCASSLTSGRSEQYFGPGTRLTVT.

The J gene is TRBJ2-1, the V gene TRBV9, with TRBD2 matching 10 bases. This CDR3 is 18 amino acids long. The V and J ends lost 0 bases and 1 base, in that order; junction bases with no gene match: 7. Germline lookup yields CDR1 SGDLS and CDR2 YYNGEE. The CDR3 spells CASSVGGSGRQSYNEQFF. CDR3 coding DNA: TGTGCCAGCAGCGTAGGGGGTAGCGGGAGGCAATCCTACAATGAGCAGTTCTTC.

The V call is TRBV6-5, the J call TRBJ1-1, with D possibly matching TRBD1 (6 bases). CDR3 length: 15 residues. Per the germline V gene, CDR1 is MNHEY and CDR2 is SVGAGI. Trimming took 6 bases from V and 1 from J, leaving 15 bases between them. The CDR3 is CASSQPGHKNTEAFF. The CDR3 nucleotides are TGTGCCAGCAGCCAACCGGGACACAAGAACACTGAAGCTTTCTTT.

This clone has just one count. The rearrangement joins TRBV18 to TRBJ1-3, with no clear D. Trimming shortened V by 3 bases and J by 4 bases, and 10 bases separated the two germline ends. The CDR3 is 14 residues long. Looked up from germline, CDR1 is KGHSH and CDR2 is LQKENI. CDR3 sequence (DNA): TGTGCCAGCTCACCTCCTTCTACCGGAAACACCATATATTTT. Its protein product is CASSPPSTGNTIYF. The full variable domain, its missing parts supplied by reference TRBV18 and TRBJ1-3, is NAGVMQNPRHLVRRRGQEARLRCSPMKGHSHVYWYRQLPEEGLKFMVYLQKENIIDESGMPKERFSAEFPKEGPSILRIQQVVRGDSAAYFCASSPPSTGNTIYFGEGSWLTVV.

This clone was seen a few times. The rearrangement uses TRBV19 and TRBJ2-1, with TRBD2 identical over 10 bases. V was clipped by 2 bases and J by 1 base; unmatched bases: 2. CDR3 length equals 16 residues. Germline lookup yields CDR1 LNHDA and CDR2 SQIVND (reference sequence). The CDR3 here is CASSILAGASYNEQFF. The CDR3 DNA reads TGTGCCAGTAGTATACTAGCGGGAGCTTCCTACAATGAGCAGTTCTTC.